One and the same sample provided the 7 T cell receptor beta chains below, sequenced in a study of OX40 agonist ivuxolimab in advanced cancers. The protocol was immunoSEQ multiplex PCR, while the TCRdb copy is restricted to in-frame clones and leaves out a portion. The sample has tens of thousands of clones; less than 85% are singletons. Sequenced here: CD4+ or CD8+ T cells sorted from blood, sampled in a trial of the OX40 agonist ivuxolimab. Receptor source: an adult with an advanced solid tumor such as melanoma, head and neck, liver or kidney cancer.

The chain joins TRBV5-1 to TRBJ1-1; 7 positions match TRBD1. J gave up 1 base and V 2 bases, and 11 bases lay outside the gene matches. From germline, CDR1 is SGHRS and CDR2 YFSETQ. CDR3 length: 17 residues. The CDR3 sequence: CASSFFQTGAWNTEAFF. In DNA form, the CDR3 reads TGCGCCAGCAGCTTCTTCCAAACAGGGGCTTGGAACACTGAAGCTTTCTTT.

The chain joins TRBV5-1 to TRBJ1-3; D call uncertain. The V gene's germline CDR1 is SGHRS and CDR2 YFSETQ. The ends were cut back, 4 bases at V and 0 bases at J, with 11 bases in the middle. The CDR3 has 15 amino acids. CDR3: CASSISASSGNTIYF. For the CDR3, the DNA is TGCGCCAGCAGCATTTCTGCCTCCTCTGGAAACACCATATATTTT.

Here the CDR3 reads CASRMDRANNQPQHF. The CDR3 nucleotides are TGTGCCAGCAGGATGGACAGGGCGAACAATCAGCCCCAGCATTTT. This chain connects TRBV6-5 to TRBJ1-5; 8 nucleotides agree with TRBD1. Germline V gene sequence: CDR1 MNHEY, CDR2 SVGAGI. Unmatched junction bases numbered 7, after V lost 6 bases and J lost 3 bases. The CDR3 covers 15 residues.

This clone was recorded only once. This chain's CDR3 is CASSDRLAGVTDTQYF. In DNA form, the CDR3 reads TGCGCCAGCAGCGACCGACTAGCGGGCGTCACAGATACGCAGTATTTT. This rearrangement joins TRBV5-1 to TRBJ2-3, with 10 bases fitting TRBD2. Germline trimming cut 4 bases from V and 2 bases from J; bases unmatched to any gene: 7. The CDR3 covers 16 residues. Germline CDR1 is SGHRS and CDR2 is YFSETQ.

This clone was counted a few times. The chain uses TRBV5-4 and TRBJ2-1; TRBD1 matches at 9 bases. Looked up from germline, CDR1 is SGHNT and CDR2 is YYREEE (reference sequence). Unmatched junction bases numbered 4, after V lost 3 bases and J lost 6 bases. CDR3 length: 14 residues. CDR3: CASSSGTGLNEQFF. CDR3 sequence (DNA): TGTGCCAGCAGCTCCGGGACAGGGCTCAATGAGCAGTTCTTC.

This clone appeared once. The CDR3, as DNA: TGTGCCAGCAATCTCCGACAGGGGTTGATCTATGGCTACACCTTC. It specifies CASNLRQGLIYGYTF. The rearrangement uses TRBV6-5 and TRBJ1-2; 8 bases fit TRBD1. The CDR3 is made up of 15 amino acids. CDR1 and CDR2 from the germline V gene are MNHEY and SVGAGI. Losses at the gene ends were 7 bases for V and 4 bases for J; bases not matched to a gene: 11.

This chain uses TRBV13 with TRBJ1-4, with 7 bases that match TRBD1. Germline values: CDR1 PRHDT, CDR2 FYEKMQ (reference sequence). V shed 2 bases, J shed 0 bases, and the junction held 3 bases outside the gene matches. The CDR3 loop spans 16 amino acids. The chain's CDR3 is CASSLTGTATNEKLFF. Written as DNA, the CDR3 is TGTGCCAGCAGCTTAACCGGGACAGCAACTAATGAAAAACTGTTTTTT. The whole variable domain, filled in from reference TRBV13 and TRBJ1-4, reads AAGVIQSPRHLIKEKRETATLKCYPIPRHDTVYWYQQGPGQDPQFLISFYEKMQSDKGSIPDRFSAQQFSDYHSELNMSSLELGDSALYFCASSLTGTATNEKLFFGSGTQLSVL.